The 7 T cell receptor beta chains reported below all come from one sample, sequenced in a study of T cell repertoires in cytomegalovirus infection. TCRdb analysed the reads with MiXCR anew, one entry per CDR3 protein. The table has more than 85,000 distinct CDR3 sequences, 16% seen once; the top ten hold more than 7%. Material for sequencing was PBMCs. These receptors all stem from a human donor in good health (CMV status not recorded). Some clones in this sample may be carry-over from other donors' samples.

For the CDR3, the DNA is TGTGCCAGCAGCTTAACGTCCAGGGCTAACACCGGGGAGCTGTTTTTT. Translated: CASSLTSRANTGELFF. The genes are TRBV7-3 and TRBJ2-2; a possible D gene is TRBD1 (5 bases). Germline assignment: CDR1 SGHTA and CDR2 FQGTGA. V gave up 0 bases and J gave up 2 bases, with 10 bases separating them. CDR3 length: 16 amino acids.

This clonotype has only a few counts. This sequence joins TRBV10-3 and TRBJ1-1; D remains unclear. Germline-derived CDR1 and CDR2 are ENHRY and SYGVKD. This CDR3 has 14 amino acids. Trimming took 7 bases from V and 5 from J, leaving 17 bases between them. CDR3 protein: CAITGRLDRTEAFF. The CDR3, as DNA: TGTGCCATCACCGGGAGGTTGGATCGGACTGAAGCTTTCTTT.

In its sample, this clonotype was seen many times. The chain is built from TRBV7-2 and TRBJ1-6; D is unresolved. The CDR3 covers 17 residues. The V end was cut by 2 bases, the J end by 6 bases, with 17 bases between. The germline V gene has CDR1 SGHTA and CDR2 FQGNSA. This CDR3 is CASSLSWGRASNSPLHF. The CDR3 DNA reads as TGTGCCAGCAGCTTAAGTTGGGGTCGGGCGAGTAATTCACCCCTCCACTTT. The full variable domain, rest sourced from reference TRBV7-2 and TRBJ1-6, is GAGVSQSPSNKVTEKGKDVELRCDPISGHTALYWYRQSLGQGLEFLIYFQGNSAPDKSGLPSDRFSAERTGGSVSTLTIQRTQQEDSAVYLCASSLSWGRASNSPLHFGNGTRLTVT.

Turning to this clonotype: A much larger clone lies one base from this, so it may be a read error. This chain links TRBV7-2 with TRBJ2-3; unclear D gene. Germline loops: CDR1 SGHTA, CDR2 FQGNSA. The CDR3 extends over 17 amino acids. The CDR3 spells CANSLNRIEALTYTQYF. CDR3 nucleotide sequence: TGTGCCAACAGCCTAAACCGAATAGAAGCCCTCACATATACGCAGTATTTT.

This clonotype showed up just a few times. The chain employs TRBV12-3 or TRBV12-4 and TRBJ1-1, with TRBD1 identical over 10 bases. With V trimmed by 1 base and J by 10 bases, 9 bases remained unmatched. The CDR3 spans 15 residues. The chain's CDR3 is CASSLGQGAGMRAFF. The CDR3 DNA follows: TGTGCCAGCAGTTTAGGACAGGGGGCAGGTATGCGAGCTTTCTTT.

In this sample, this clonotype turned up many times. This rearrangement joins TRBV24-1 to TRBJ1-2; D gene unclear. The V end lost 2 bases, the J end lost 0 bases, and 6 bases lay between the germline ends. The germline CDR1 and CDR2 sequences are KGHDR and SFDVKD. There are 14 residues in the CDR3. In nucleotides, the CDR3 is TGTGCCACCAGTGATTACCCTACTAACTATGGCTACACCTTC. Amino acids: CATSDYPTNYGYTF.

This clonotype was seen at least ten times. J is TRBJ1-6 and V is TRBV19, with TRBD1 as a possible D gene (6 bases). Trimming left V 8 bases short and J 11 bases short, with 16 bases between. This CDR3 region has 13 residues. Germline V gene sequence: CDR1 LNHDA, CDR2 SQIVND (reference sequence). For the CDR3, the DNA is TGTGCCAGTCGGCAGGGGAGGGAGGCACCCCTCCACTTT. Translation: CASRQGREAPLHF. The full variable domain, with the rest looked up from reference TRBV19 and TRBJ1-6, is DGGITQSPKYLFRKEGQNVTLSCEQNLNHDAMYWYRQDPGQGLRLIYYSQIVNDFQKGDIAEGYSVSREKKESFPLTVTSAQKNPTAFYLCASRQGREAPLHFGNGTRLTVT.